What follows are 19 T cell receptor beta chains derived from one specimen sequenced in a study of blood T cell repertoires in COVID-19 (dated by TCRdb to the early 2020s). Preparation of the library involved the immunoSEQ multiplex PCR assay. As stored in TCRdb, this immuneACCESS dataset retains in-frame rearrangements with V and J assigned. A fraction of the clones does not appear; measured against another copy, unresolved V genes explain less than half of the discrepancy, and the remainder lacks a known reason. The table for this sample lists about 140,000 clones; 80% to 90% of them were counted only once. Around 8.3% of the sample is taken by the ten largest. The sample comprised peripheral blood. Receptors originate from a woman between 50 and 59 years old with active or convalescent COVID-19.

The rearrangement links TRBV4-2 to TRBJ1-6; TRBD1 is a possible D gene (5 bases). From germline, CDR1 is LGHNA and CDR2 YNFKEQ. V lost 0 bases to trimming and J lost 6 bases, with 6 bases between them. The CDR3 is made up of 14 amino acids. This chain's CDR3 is CASSQEQVNSPLHF. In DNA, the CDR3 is TGTGCCAGCAGCCAAGAACAGGTTAATTCACCCCTCCACTTT.

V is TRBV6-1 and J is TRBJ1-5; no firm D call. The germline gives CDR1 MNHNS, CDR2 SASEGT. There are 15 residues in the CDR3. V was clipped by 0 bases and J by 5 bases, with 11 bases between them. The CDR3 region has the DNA TGTGCCAGCAGTGAAGCGACTTGGGGAGATCAGCCCCAGCATTTT. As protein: CASSEATWGDQPQHF.

CDR3 protein: CASSTTSNNEQFF. The DNA of the CDR3 is TGTGCCAGCAGTACGACTAGTAACAATGAGCAGTTCTTC. The gene calls are TRBV7-3 and TRBJ2-1, with TRBD2 as a possible D gene (6 bases). The germline V and J ends were trimmed by 6 bases and 5 bases, with 11 bases remaining between them. This CDR3 has 13 residues. The germline CDR1 and CDR2 sequences are SGHTA and FQGTGA.

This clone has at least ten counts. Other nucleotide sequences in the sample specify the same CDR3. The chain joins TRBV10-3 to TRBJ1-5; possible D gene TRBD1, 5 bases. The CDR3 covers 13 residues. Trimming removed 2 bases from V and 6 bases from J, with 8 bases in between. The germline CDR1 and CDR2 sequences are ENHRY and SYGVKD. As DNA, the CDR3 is TGTGCCATCAGTGAGGGCCAGGGTCAGCCCCAGCATTTT. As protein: CAISEGQGQPQHF.

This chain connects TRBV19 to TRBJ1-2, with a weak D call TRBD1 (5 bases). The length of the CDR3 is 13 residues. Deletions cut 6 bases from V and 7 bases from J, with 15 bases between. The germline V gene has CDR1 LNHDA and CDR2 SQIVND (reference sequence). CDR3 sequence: CASSPGVGSGYTF. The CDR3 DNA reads TGTGCCAGTAGCCCGGGGGTGGGCAGTGGCTACACCTTC.

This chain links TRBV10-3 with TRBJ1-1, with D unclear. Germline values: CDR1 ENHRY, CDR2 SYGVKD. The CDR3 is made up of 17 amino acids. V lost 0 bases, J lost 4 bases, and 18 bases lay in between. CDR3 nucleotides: TGTGCCATCAGTGAGTCACTTCCCGGCGCACGCGGCACTGAAGCTTTCTTT. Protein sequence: CAISESLPGARGTEAFF.

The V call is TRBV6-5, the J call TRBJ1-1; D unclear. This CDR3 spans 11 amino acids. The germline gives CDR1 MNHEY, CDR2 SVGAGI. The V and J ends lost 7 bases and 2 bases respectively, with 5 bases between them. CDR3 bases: TGTGCCAGCACTAGAAACACTGAAGCTTTCTTT. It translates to CASTRNTEAFF.

CDR3 DNA: TGTGCCAGTAGTCCCAGTATGAACACTGAAGCTTTCTTT. Translating gives CASSPSMNTEAFF. V is TRBV19 and J is TRBJ1-1; D gene ambiguous. The V end lost 5 bases, the J end lost 0 bases, and 7 bases lay between the germline ends. The germline V gene has CDR1 LNHDA and CDR2 SQIVND (reference sequence). The CDR3 totals 13 residues.

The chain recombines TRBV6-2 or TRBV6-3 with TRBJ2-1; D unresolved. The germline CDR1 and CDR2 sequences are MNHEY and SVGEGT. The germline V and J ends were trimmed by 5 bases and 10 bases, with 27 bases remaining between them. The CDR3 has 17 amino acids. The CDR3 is CASSAQPLSHLSREQFF. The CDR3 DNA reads TGTGCCAGCAGTGCACAACCCCTGTCGCACCTGTCGCGGGAGCAGTTCTTC.

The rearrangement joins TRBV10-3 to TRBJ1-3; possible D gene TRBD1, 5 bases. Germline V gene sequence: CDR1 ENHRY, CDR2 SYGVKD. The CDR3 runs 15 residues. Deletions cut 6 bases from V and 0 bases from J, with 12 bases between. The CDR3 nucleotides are TGTGCCATCAGGGCACAGGCGATCTCTGGAAACACCATATATTTT. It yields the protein CAIRAQAISGNTIYF.

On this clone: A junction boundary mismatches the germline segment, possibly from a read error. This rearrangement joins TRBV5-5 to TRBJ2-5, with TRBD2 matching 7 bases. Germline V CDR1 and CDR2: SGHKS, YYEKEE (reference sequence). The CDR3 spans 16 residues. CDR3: CASTLGGGEGRETQYF. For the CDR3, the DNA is TGTGCCAGCACCTTGGGGGGAGGGGAGGGGAGAGAGACCCAGTACTTC. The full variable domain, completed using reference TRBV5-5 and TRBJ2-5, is DAGVTQSPTHLIKTRGQQVTLRCSPISGHKSVSWYQQVLGQGPQFIFQYYEKEERGRGNFPDRFSARQFPNYSSELNVNALLLGDSALYLCASTLGGGEGRETQYFGPGTRLLVL.

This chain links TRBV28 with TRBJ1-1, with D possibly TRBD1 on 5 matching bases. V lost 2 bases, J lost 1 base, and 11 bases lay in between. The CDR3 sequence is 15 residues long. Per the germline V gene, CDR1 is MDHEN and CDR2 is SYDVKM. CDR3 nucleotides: TGTGCCAGCAGTTTAAGGAAGACAGCGAACACTGAAGCTTTCTTT. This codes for CASSLRKTANTEAFF.

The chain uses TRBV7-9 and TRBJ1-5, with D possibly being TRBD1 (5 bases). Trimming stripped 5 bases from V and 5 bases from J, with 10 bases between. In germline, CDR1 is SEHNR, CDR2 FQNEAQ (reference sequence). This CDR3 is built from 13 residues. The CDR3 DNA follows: TGTGCCAGCAGCCCGCAGACAGATCAGCCCCAGCATTTT. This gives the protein CASSPQTDQPQHF.

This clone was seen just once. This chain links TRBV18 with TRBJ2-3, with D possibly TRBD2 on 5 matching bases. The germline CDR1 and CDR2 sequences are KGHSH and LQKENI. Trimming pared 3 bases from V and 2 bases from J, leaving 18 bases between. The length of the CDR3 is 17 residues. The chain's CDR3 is CASSPPRASRATDTQYF. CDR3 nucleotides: TGTGCCAGCTCACCCCCACGGGCTAGCCGGGCCACAGATACGCAGTATTTT.

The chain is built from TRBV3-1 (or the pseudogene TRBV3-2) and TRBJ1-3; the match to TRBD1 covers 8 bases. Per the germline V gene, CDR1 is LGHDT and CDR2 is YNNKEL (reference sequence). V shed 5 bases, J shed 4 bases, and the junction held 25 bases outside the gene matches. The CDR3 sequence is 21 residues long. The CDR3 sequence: CASSSIYGAGGLKRSGNTIYF. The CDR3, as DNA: TGTGCCAGCAGCTCAATATATGGGGCAGGGGGCCTGAAAAGATCCGGAAACACCATATATTTT.

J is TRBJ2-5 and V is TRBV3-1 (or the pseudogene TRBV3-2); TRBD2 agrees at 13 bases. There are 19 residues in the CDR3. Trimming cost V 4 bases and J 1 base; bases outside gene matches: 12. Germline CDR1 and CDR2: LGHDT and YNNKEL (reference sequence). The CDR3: CASSLLPPTSGGTQETQYF. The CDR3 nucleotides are TGTGCCAGCAGCCTCCTCCCCCCGACTAGCGGGGGGACCCAAGAGACCCAGTACTTC.

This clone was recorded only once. In DNA form, the CDR3 reads TGTGCCAGCAGTGCGGCTAATAATGGCTACACCTTC. Amino acid sequence: CASSAANNGYTF. The chain uses TRBV6-2 or TRBV6-3 and TRBJ1-2, with no clear D. The CDR3 is 12 amino acids. From germline, CDR1 is MNHEY and CDR2 SVGEGT. The ends were cut back, 5 bases at V and 6 bases at J, with 10 bases in the middle.

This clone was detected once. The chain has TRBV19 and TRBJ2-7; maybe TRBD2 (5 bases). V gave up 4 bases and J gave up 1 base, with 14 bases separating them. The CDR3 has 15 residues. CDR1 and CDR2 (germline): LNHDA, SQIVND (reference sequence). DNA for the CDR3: TGTGCCAGTAGTAGCCCGGGGAAGCCTTCCTACGAGCAGTACTTC. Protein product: CASSSPGKPSYEQYF.

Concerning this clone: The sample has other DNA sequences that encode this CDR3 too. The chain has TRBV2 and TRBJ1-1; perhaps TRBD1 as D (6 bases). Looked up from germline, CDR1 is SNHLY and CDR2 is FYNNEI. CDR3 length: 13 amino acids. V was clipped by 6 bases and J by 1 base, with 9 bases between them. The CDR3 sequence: CASRGQPNTEAFF. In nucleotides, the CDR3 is TGTGCCAGCAGGGGACAACCGAACACTGAAGCTTTCTTT. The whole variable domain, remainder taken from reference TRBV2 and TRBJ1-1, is EPEVTQTPSHQVTQMGQEVILRCVPISNHLYFYWYRQILGQKVEFLVSFYNNEISEKSEIFDDQFSVERPDGSNFTLKIRSTKLEDSAMYFCASRGQPNTEAFFGQGTRLTVV.